The 5 T cell receptor beta chains reported below all come from one sample, sequenced in a study of shared clonotypes between healthy human individuals. TCRdb's table, derived via immunoSEQ multiplex PCR, lists solely in-frame clones and lacks some. The table records 450,000 to 550,000 clones, around 79% of them present only once. The sequencing input was PBMCs. The receptors come from a middle-aged woman in good health. Some clones in this sample may be carry-over from other donors' samples.

The V and J genes are TRBV2 and TRBJ2-5; no reliable D call. The CDR3 length is 12 residues. V was pared by 7 bases and J by 4 bases, with 10 bases between. Germline V gene data show CDR1 as SNHLY and CDR2 as FYNNEI. Here the CDR3 DNA reads TGTGCCAGCACCTATCAGGCAGAGACCCAGTACTTC. This translates into CASTYQAETQYF.

The chain's CDR3 is CAWSVGANEQFF. The CDR3 nucleotides read TGTGCCTGGAGTGTAGGGGCAAATGAGCAGTTCTTC. The chain is built from TRBV30 and TRBJ2-1; weak D call: TRBD1 (5 bases). Germline CDR1 GTSNPN, CDR2 SVGIG (reference sequence). V was clipped by 0 bases and J by 7 bases, with 7 bases between them. CDR3 size: 12 residues.

This clone was seen once. Other DNA sequences in this specimen translate into the identical CDR3. V is TRBV29-1 and J is TRBJ2-5; 8 bases fit TRBD2. V shed 4 bases and J 3 bases; nucleotides not matched to a gene: 1. The CDR3 extends over 12 amino acids. The V gene's germline CDR1 is SQVTM and CDR2 ANQGSEA. The CDR3 sequence: CSVGAGEETQYF. CDR3 sequence (DNA): TGCAGCGTTGGAGCGGGGGAAGAGACCCAGTACTTC.

This chain connects TRBV9 to TRBJ1-1, with 8 bases identical to TRBD1. Losses at the gene ends were 4 bases for V and 3 bases for J; bases not matched to a gene: 8. Germline loops: CDR1 SGDLS, CDR2 YYNGEE. The CDR3 runs to 15 residues. The CDR3 DNA sequence: TGTGCCAGCAGCTCAGCGCAGGGGGCCTACACTGAAGCTTTCTTT. Protein sequence: CASSSAQGAYTEAFF. Full variable domain (rest looked up from reference TRBV9 and TRBJ1-1): DSGVTQTPKHLITATGQRVTLRCSPRSGDLSVYWYQQSLDQGLQFLIQYYNGEERAKGNILERFSAQQFPDLHSELNLSSLELGDSALYFCASSSAQGAYTEAFFGQGTRLTVV.

The V call is TRBV16, the J call TRBJ2-1, with TRBD2 matching 13 bases. V dropped 5 bases and J dropped 6; count of bases not matched to a gene: 4. From germline, CDR1 is KGHSY and CDR2 FQNENV. The CDR3 sequence is 15 residues long. The CDR3: CASSSWTSGSNEQFF. DNA of the CDR3: TGTGCCAGCAGCTCCTGGACTAGCGGGAGCAATGAGCAGTTCTTC.